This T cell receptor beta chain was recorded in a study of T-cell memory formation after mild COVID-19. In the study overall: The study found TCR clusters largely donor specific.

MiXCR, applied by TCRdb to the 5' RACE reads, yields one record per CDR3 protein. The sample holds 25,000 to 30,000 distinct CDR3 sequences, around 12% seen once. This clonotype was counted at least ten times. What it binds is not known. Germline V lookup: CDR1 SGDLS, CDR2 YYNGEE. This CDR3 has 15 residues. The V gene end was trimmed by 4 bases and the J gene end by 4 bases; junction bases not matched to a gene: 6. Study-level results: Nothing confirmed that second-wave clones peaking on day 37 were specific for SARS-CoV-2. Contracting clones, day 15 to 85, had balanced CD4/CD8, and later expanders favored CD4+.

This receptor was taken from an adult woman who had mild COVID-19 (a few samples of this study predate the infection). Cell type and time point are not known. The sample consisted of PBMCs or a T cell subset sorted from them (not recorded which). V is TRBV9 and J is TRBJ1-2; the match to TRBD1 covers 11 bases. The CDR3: CASSPLGTGGYGYTF. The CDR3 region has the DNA TGTGCCAGCAGCCCTCTTGGGACAGGGGGCTATGGCTACACCTTC.